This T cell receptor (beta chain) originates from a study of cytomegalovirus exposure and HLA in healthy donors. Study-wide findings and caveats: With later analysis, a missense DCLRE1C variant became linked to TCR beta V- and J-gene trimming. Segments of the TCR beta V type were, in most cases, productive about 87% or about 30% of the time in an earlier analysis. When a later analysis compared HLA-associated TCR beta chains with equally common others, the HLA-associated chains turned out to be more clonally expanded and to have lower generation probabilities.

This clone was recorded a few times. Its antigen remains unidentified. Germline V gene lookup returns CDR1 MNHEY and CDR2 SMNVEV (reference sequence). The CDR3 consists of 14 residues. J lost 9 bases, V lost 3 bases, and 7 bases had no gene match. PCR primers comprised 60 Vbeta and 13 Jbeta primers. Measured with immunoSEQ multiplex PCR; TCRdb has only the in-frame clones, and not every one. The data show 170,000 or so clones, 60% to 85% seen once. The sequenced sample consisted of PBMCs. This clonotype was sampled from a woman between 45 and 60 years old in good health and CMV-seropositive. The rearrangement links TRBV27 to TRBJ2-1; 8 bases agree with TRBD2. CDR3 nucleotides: TGTGCCAGCAGTTTCCACGGGAGGGCCCCTGAGCAGTTCTTC. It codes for CASSFHGRAPEQFF.